These 26 T cell receptor beta chains were all obtained from the same sample, sequenced in a study of T-cell reconstitution after alpha-beta-depleted transplantation in children. During its preparation, the TCRbeta library received unique molecular identifiers. MiXCR, applied by TCRdb to the PCR reads, yields one record per CDR3 protein. The sample shows around 500,000 distinct CDR3 sequences, 12% of them seen only once. The input for sequencing was PBMCs from the stem cell graft donor, taken from the stem cell graft. Source of these receptors: a human donor who donated a stem cell graft to a child with combined immunodeficiency.

This clonotype turned up a few times. The chain's CDR3 is CSARRQFSYEQYF. In DNA form, the CDR3 reads TGCAGTGCTAGGAGACAGTTTTCCTACGAGCAGTACTTC. The chain has TRBV20-1 and TRBJ2-7; a possible D gene is TRBD1 (5 bases). The CDR3 is made up of 13 amino acids. In germline, CDR1 is DFQATT, CDR2 SNEGSKA (reference sequence). Trimming took off 3 bases at V and 1 base at J, with 10 bases between the two ends.

V is TRBV7-9 and J is TRBJ2-5, with 11 positions matching TRBD2. This CDR3 comprises 16 residues. Germline values: CDR1 SEHNR, CDR2 FQNEAQ (reference sequence). The V and J ends lost 5 bases and 5 bases, in that order; junction bases with no gene match: 10. CDR3 sequence reads: CASSTTSGGPRETQYF. The CDR3 DNA is TGTGCCAGCAGCACAACTAGCGGGGGTCCGCGGGAGACCCAGTACTTC.

V and J are TRBV12-3 or TRBV12-4 and TRBJ1-2; D not certain. There are 15 residues in the CDR3. V was pared by 1 base and J by 1 base, with 10 bases between. The CDR3 protein is CASSLEGAHNYGYTF. DNA for the CDR3: TGTGCCAGCAGTTTAGAGGGCGCTCATAACTATGGCTACACCTTC.

This clonotype was found many times. The chain joins TRBV5-5 to TRBJ2-3; D ambiguous. CDR3 length equals 14 residues. Germline CDR1 SGHKS, CDR2 YYEKEE (reference sequence). V was pared by 7 bases and J by 10 bases, with 22 bases between. CDR3 coding DNA: TGTGCCAGCCACTTCGACGGTACAGCAGTTCCGCAGTATTTT. Protein product: CASHFDGTAVPQYF.

This clonotype occurred many times. The chain uses TRBV7-2 and TRBJ2-7; 7 positions match TRBD2. V shed 5 bases, J shed 0 bases, and the junction held 13 bases outside the gene matches. The CDR3 spans 17 residues. CDR1 SGHTA and CDR2 FQGNSA come from the germline V gene. Here the CDR3 reads CASSLLLARDYSYEQYF. The CDR3 coding sequence is TGTGCCAGCAGCCTACTACTCGCCCGGGACTACTCCTACGAGCAGTACTTC.

This clonotype was observed at least ten times. The rearrangement uses TRBV12-3 or TRBV12-4 and TRBJ2-1; the match to TRBD1 covers 7 bases. The V and J ends lost 6 bases and 7 bases, in that order; junction bases with no gene match: 3. CDR3 length: 12 amino acids. CDR3 DNA sequence: TGTGCCAGCAGACCAGGGGGTAATGAGCAGTTCTTC. Protein product: CASRPGGNEQFF.

The gene calls are TRBV12-3 or TRBV12-4 and TRBJ2-7; 7 bases are a match to TRBD1. With 3 bases clipped from V and 7 bases from J, the junction kept 9 bases outside the gene matches. CDR3 size: 14 residues. This CDR3 is CASSFTGQRGEQYF. The CDR3 nucleotides are TGTGCCAGCAGTTTCACGGGACAGCGTGGAGAGCAGTACTTC.

This clonotype has more than one count but fewer than ten. The J gene is TRBJ2-7, the V gene TRBV30; D is unresolved. Germline CDR1 reads GTSNPN; CDR2 reads SVGIG (reference sequence). Trimming pared 3 bases from V and 3 bases from J, leaving 9 bases between. CDR3 size: 12 residues. DNA of the CDR3: TGTGCCTGGAGCTATACGGACTACGAGCAGTACTTC. Its translation is CAWSYTDYEQYF.

The chain employs TRBV29-1 and TRBJ1-4; D is unclear. V was trimmed by 6 bases and J by 5 bases, leaving 16 bases between them. There are 14 residues in the CDR3. Germline loops: CDR1 SQVTM, CDR2 ANQGSEA. The CDR3 is CSVRGMVQNEKLFF. CDR3 bases: TGCAGCGTCAGAGGTATGGTTCAGAATGAAAAACTGTTTTTT. The whole variable domain, filled in from reference TRBV29-1 and TRBJ1-4, reads SAVISQKPSRDICQRGTSLTIQCQVDSQVTMMFWYRQQPGQSLTLIATANQGSEATYESGFVIDKFPISRPNLTFSTLTVSNMSPEDSSIYLCSVRGMVQNEKLFFGSGTQLSVL.

This clonotype was observed at least ten times. The chain recombines TRBV21-1 with TRBJ2-4; the D call TRBD1 from the table was never checked on the DNA. TRBV21-1 corresponds to a pseudogene. CDR3 length equals 17 residues. CDR3 DNA sequence: TGTGCCAGCAGCAGCGGACAGGGGGTATTTTGTAGAAACATTCAGTACTTC. This gives the protein CASSSGQGVFCRNIQYF.

The sample holds a few counts of this clonotype. The chain links TRBV9 to TRBJ2-4; tentatively, D is TRBD1 (5 bases). This CDR3 comprises 16 residues. The V gene's germline CDR1 is SGDLS and CDR2 YYNGEE. V lost 0 bases to trimming and J lost 7 bases, with 17 bases between them. CDR3 sequence: CASSVAPGSPGNIQYF. CDR3 DNA: TGTGCCAGCAGCGTAGCTCCCGGGTCCCCAGGGAACATTCAGTACTTC.

The V call is TRBV29-1, the J call TRBJ1-1; no reliable D call. The germline V gene has CDR1 SQVTM and CDR2 ANQGSEA. V lost 3 bases and J 5 bases, leaving 10 bases between the germline ends. The CDR3 spans 12 residues. CDR3 sequence (DNA): TGCAGCGTTGACTCGATGGATACTGAAGCTTTCTTT. Its translation: CSVDSMDTEAFF.

This clonotype appeared a few times. This chain links TRBV12-3 or TRBV12-4 with TRBJ2-2; 9 bases align to TRBD2. Trimming cost V 2 bases and J 6 bases; bases outside gene matches: 7. There are 16 residues in the CDR3. The CDR3 DNA is TGTGCCAGCAGTTTACGCGGCGGGGGGGCTGCCGGGGAGCTGTTTTTT. As protein: CASSLRGGGAAGELFF.

Comment on this clonotype: This may stem from a read error, because a much larger clone lies one nucleotide away. The chain carries TRBV28 and TRBJ2-1; perhaps TRBD1 as D (5 bases). Germline V gives CDR1 MDHEN, CDR2 SYDVKM. CDR3 length: 14 residues. CDR3 region: CASSFRQYYNDQFF. CDR3 bases: TGTGCCAGCAGTTTCCGACAGTACTACAATGATCAGTTCTTC. The variable domain in full, with the rest retrieved from reference TRBV28 and TRBJ2-1, is DVKVTQSSRYLVKRTGEKVFLECVQDMDHENMFWYRQDPGLGLRLIYFSYDVKMKEKGDIPEGYSVSREKKERFSLILESASTNQTSMYLCASSFRQYYNDQFFGPGTRLTVL.

In this sample, this clonotype turned up a few times. The chain couples TRBV3-1 to TRBJ2-1, with D unclear. Germline CDR1 is LGHDT and CDR2 is YNNKEL (reference sequence). This CDR3 has 14 residues. V dropped 1 base and J dropped 7 bases, with 11 bases sitting between them. DNA for the CDR3: TGTGCCAGCAGCCAAGTCGAGACGCGGAATGAGCAGTTCTTC. This codes for CASSQVETRNEQFF.

This clonotype was seen repeatedly, ten times or more. This chain joins TRBV28 and TRBJ2-3, with 7 bases that match TRBD1. This CDR3 has 17 amino acids. V was clipped by 3 bases and J by 1 base; unmatched bases: 10. Germline values: CDR1 MDHEN, CDR2 SYDVKM. This CDR3 reads CASSFPRQGWGTDTQYF. DNA of the CDR3: TGTGCCAGCAGTTTCCCCCGACAGGGTTGGGGCACAGATACGCAGTATTTT.

V and J are TRBV9 and TRBJ2-2, with D perhaps TRBD1 or TRBD2 (5 bases each). Germline V gene sequence: CDR1 SGDLS, CDR2 YYNGEE. The CDR3 consists of 16 residues. V was cut by 3 bases and J by 6 bases, with 18 bases left in between. CDR3 loop: CASSAIGTRRPGELFF. CDR3 nucleotides: TGTGCCAGCAGCGCCATCGGGACGAGACGACCCGGGGAGCTGTTTTTT. The complete variable domain, with remaining parts taken from reference TRBV9 and TRBJ2-2, reads DSGVTQTPKHLITATGQRVTLRCSPRSGDLSVYWYQQSLDQGLQFLIQYYNGEERAKGNILERFSAQQFPDLHSELNLSSLELGDSALYFCASSAIGTRRPGELFFGEGSRLTVL.

The chain uses TRBV5-1 and TRBJ1-5; a weak D match, TRBD1 (5 bases). Germline-derived CDR1 and CDR2 are SGHRS and YFSETQ. The CDR3 covers 20 residues. V shed 0 bases and J shed 5 bases, with 27 bases lying between them. CDR3: CASSLERGTTLGKAYQPQHF. The CDR3 DNA sequence: TGCGCCAGCAGCTTGGAGCGGGGGACCACCCTGGGGAAAGCCTATCAGCCCCAGCATTTT.

The genes are TRBV12-3 or TRBV12-4 and TRBJ2-7; the D call may be TRBD1 or TRBD2 (5 bases each). V lost 5 bases to trimming and J lost 4 bases, with 21 bases between them. The length of the CDR3 is 16 residues. CDR3 DNA: TGTGCCAGCAGTCCCTCCCGGGGCAGGTCCGGTTACGAGCAGTACTTC. Its protein product is CASSPSRGRSGYEQYF.

This clonotype turned up a few times. No DNA is shown, since the ends of the CDR3 on it are uncertain; the CDR3 is the one TCRdb lists. The CDR3 protein is CASSFGQGAKNEYF. This rearrangement joins TRBV12-3 or TRBV12-4 to TRBJ2-4; the table's TRBD1 call for D was not verified on the DNA. The length of the CDR3 is 14 amino acids, counting both ends.

This clonotype was recorded a few times. The chain joins TRBV19 to TRBJ1-2; D is unresolved. CDR1 LNHDA and CDR2 SQIVND come from the germline V gene (reference sequence). CDR3 size: 16 residues. The V end was cut by 6 bases, the J end by 4 bases, with 21 bases between. Here the CDR3 DNA reads TGTGCCAGTAGCAATACCCAAGGCAGACCCCTCTATGGCTACACCTTC. Residues: CASSNTQGRPLYGYTF.

This clonotype appeared a few times. The rearrangement links TRBV7-8 to TRBJ2-1; the match to TRBD2 covers 8 bases. Trimming cost V 10 bases and J 6 bases; bases outside gene matches: 8. Germline lookup yields CDR1 SGHVS and CDR2 FQNEAQ. This CDR3 spans 13 amino acids. This CDR3 is CATTNSGVNEQFF. CDR3 coding DNA: TGTGCCACAACAAATAGCGGGGTCAATGAGCAGTTCTTC.

The J gene is TRBJ2-3, the V gene TRBV2; 7 nucleotides align to TRBD1. The V gene end was trimmed by 11 bases and the J gene end by 2 bases; junction bases not matched to a gene: 7. The CDR3 has 13 amino acids. In germline, CDR1 is SNHLY, CDR2 FYNNEI. The CDR3 sequence is CAVRQGFTDTQYF. Written as DNA, the CDR3 is TGTGCCGTTCGACAGGGTTTCACAGATACGCAGTATTTT. Combining the CDR3 with reference TRBV2 and TRBJ2-3 gives the whole variable domain EPEVTQTPSHQVTQMGQEVILRCVPISNHLYFYWYRQILGQKVEFLVSFYNNEISEKSEIFDDQFSVERPDGSNFTLKIRSTKLEDSAMYFCAVRQGFTDTQYFGPGTRLTVL.

This clonotype occurred a few times. The chain recombines TRBV12-3 or TRBV12-4 with TRBJ1-5; 9 bases map to TRBD1. There are 16 residues in the CDR3. Trimming cost V 5 bases and J 3 bases; bases outside gene matches: 8. DNA for the CDR3: TGTGCCAGCAGTCCTACCGGGACAGGGATCAATCAGCCCCAGCATTTT. Translation: CASSPTGTGINQPQHF.

The genes are TRBV7-9 and TRBJ2-7; the D gene is possibly TRBD1 (7 bases). The CDR3 consists of 17 residues. The germline V and J ends were trimmed by 5 bases and 2 bases, with 22 bases remaining between them. The germline CDR1 and CDR2 sequences are SEHNR and FQNEAQ (reference sequence). CDR3 protein: CASSTPPRGAGAYEQYF. In nucleotides, the CDR3 is TGTGCCAGCAGCACGCCCCCCAGGGGGGCAGGGGCCTACGAGCAGTACTTC.

This sequence joins TRBV4-2 and TRBJ1-5; 7 bases match TRBD1. The junction had 12 bases not matched to a gene; V was cut back by 6 bases and J by 7 bases. Per the germline V gene, CDR1 is LGHNA and CDR2 is YNFKEQ. This CDR3 region has 15 residues. The CDR3 region has the DNA TGTGCCAGCAGTCCGGACAGGTCCTTAGGCCAGCCCCAGCATTTT. It codes for CASSPDRSLGQPQHF.